Below, 8 T cell receptor beta chains from the same sample are listed, as sequenced in a study of blood T cell repertoires in COVID-19. Measured with immunoSEQ multiplex PCR; TCRdb has only the in-frame clones, and not every one. The sample lists some 220,000 clones; approximately 85% were seen once. The sequenced sample was peripheral blood. Receptors were obtained from a woman between 65 and 79 years old with COVID-19, enrolled during active disease.

The chain combines TRBV19 with TRBJ1-2; possible D gene TRBD1, 5 bases. There are 13 residues in the CDR3. Trimming took off 3 bases at V and 3 bases at J, with 8 bases between the two ends. Germline V gene data show CDR1 as LNHDA and CDR2 as SQIVND (reference sequence). The CDR3 is CASSILRDYGYTF. DNA for the CDR3: TGTGCCAGTAGTATCCTCAGGGACTATGGCTACACCTTC.

This rearrangement joins TRBV4-3 to TRBJ1-1; TRBD1 matches at 9 bases. Germline V gene data show CDR1 as LGHNA and CDR2 as YSLEER. There are 14 residues in the CDR3. V shed 4 bases and J 7 bases; nucleotides not matched to a gene: 7. CDR3 DNA sequence: TGCGCCAGCAGCCTACTACAGGGGGCGAATGAAGCTTTCTTT. Its protein is CASSLLQGANEAFF.

The chain uses TRBV7-3 and TRBJ2-6, with 7 bases matching TRBD1. The V and J ends lost 5 bases and 0 bases, in that order; junction bases with no gene match: 13. In germline, CDR1 is SGHTA, CDR2 FQGTGA. CDR3 length equals 19 residues. The CDR3 is CASSKIPGTDVSGANVLTF. Written as DNA, the CDR3 is TGTGCCAGCAGCAAAATACCTGGGACAGATGTCTCTGGGGCCAACGTCCTGACTTTC.

Written as DNA, the CDR3 is TGTGCCAGCAGTCGAGGACAGGGAGTAAGCAATCAGCCCCAGCATTTT. Its protein is CASSRGQGVSNQPQHF. V and J are TRBV6-2 or TRBV6-3 and TRBJ1-5; 8 bases line up with TRBD1. This CDR3 is built from 16 residues. The V gene's germline CDR1 is MNHEY and CDR2 SVGEGT. J lost 1 base, V lost 5 bases, and 7 bases had no gene match.

This chain joins TRBV7-9 and TRBJ2-5, with D possibly TRBD2 on 5 matching bases. The CDR3 sequence is 13 residues long. Per the germline V gene, CDR1 is SEHNR and CDR2 is FQNEAQ (reference sequence). Trimming removed 2 bases at V and 5 bases at J, with 9 bases between. CDR3 sequence (DNA): TGTGCCAGCAGCTTATGGGAGTCGGAGACCCAGTACTTC. It yields the protein CASSLWESETQYF. Variable domain in full (rest from reference TRBV7-9 and TRBJ2-5): DTGVSQNPRHKITKRGQNVTFRCDPISEHNRLYWYRQTLGQGPEFLTYFQNEAQLEKSRLLSDRFSAERPKGSFSTLEIQRTEQGDSAMYLCASSLWESETQYFGPGTRLLVL.

The chain recombines TRBV30 with TRBJ2-7; TRBD2 might be the D (5 bases). The germline V gene encodes CDR1 GTSNPN and CDR2 SVGIG (reference sequence). V lost 5 bases and J lost 3, with 8 bases in between. The CDR3 sequence is 11 residues long. The CDR3: CAWGLNYEQYF. The CDR3 DNA reads as TGTGCCTGGGGACTGAACTACGAGCAGTACTTC.

This clone came up once. This chain joins TRBV4-3 and TRBJ2-5; D is perhaps TRBD1 (5 bases). Germline CDR1 LGHNA, CDR2 YSLEER. Between the trimmed V and J ends, which lost 1 base and 4 bases, there was a span of 7 bases. The CDR3 is 13 residues long. DNA for the CDR3: TGCGCCAGCAGCCAAGTTCAGGGAGAGACCCAGTACTTC. This sequence encodes CASSQVQGETQYF.

The chain joins TRBV27 to TRBJ2-1; 8 bases are shared with TRBD2. Germline lookup yields CDR1 MNHEY and CDR2 SMNVEV (reference sequence). The J segment lost 7 bases and the V segment lost 4 bases, leaving 9 bases of the junction unmatched. The CDR3 is 15 amino acids. CDR3 DNA sequence: TGTGCCAGCAGTTCAGAAAGCGGGAGATTGAATGAGCAGTTCTTC. Translated, it gives CASSSESGRLNEQFF.